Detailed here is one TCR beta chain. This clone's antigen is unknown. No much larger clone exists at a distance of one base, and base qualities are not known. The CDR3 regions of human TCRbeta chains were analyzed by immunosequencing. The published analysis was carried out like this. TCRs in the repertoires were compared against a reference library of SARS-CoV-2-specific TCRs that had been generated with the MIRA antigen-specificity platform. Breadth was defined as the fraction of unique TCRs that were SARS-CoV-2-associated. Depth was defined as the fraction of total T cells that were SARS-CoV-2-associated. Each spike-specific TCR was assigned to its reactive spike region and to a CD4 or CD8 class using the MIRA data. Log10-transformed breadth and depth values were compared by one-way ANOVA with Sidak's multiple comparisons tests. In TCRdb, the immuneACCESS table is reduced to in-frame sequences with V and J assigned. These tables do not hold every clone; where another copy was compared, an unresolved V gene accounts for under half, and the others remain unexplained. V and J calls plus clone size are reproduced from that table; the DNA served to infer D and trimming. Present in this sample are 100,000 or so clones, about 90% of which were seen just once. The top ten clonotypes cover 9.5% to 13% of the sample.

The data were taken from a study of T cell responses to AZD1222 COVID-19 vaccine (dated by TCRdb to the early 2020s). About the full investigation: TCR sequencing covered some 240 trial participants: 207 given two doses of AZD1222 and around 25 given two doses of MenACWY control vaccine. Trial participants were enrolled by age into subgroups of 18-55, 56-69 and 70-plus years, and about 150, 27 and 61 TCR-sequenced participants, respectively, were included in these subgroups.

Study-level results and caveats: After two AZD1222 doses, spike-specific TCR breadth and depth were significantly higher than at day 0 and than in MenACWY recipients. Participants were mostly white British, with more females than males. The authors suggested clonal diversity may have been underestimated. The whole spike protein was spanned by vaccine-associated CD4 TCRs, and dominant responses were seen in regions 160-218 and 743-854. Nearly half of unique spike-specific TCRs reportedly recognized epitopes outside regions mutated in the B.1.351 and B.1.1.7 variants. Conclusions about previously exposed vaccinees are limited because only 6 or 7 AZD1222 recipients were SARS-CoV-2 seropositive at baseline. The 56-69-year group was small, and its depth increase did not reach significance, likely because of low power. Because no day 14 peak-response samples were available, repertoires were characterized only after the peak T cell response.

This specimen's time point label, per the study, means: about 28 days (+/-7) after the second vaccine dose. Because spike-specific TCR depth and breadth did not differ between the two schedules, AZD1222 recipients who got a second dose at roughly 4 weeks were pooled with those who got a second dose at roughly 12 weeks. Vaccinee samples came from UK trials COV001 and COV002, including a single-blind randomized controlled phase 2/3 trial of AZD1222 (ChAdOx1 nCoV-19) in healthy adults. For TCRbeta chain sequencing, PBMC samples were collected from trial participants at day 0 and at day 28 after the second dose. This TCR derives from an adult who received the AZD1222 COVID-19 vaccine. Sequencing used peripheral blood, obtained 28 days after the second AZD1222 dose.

This receptor has the CDR3 CASIRLVHGYTF. The DNA sequence reads TGTGCCAGCATCAGGCTTGTCCATGGCTACACCTTC. The rearranged chain carries TRBV7-3 and TRBJ1-2; the D gene cannot be named for sure. V sheds 7 bases and J sheds 6 bases, leaving 12 bases between their ends. There are 12 amino acids in the CDR3, from cysteine to phenylalanine inclusive. The retained sequence is limited to the CDR3, 36 bases, with the frame set at the first base. The germline V gene sets CDR1 to SGHTA and CDR2 to FQGTGA. Outside the CDR3, residues come from the reference TRBV7-3 and TRBJ1-2 proteins, so the full variable domain is: GAGVSQTPSNKVTEKGKYVELRCDPISGHTALYWYRQSLGQGPEFLIYFQGTGAADDSGLPNDRFFAVRPEGSVSTLKIQRTERGDSAVYLCASIRLVHGYTFGSGTRLTVV.